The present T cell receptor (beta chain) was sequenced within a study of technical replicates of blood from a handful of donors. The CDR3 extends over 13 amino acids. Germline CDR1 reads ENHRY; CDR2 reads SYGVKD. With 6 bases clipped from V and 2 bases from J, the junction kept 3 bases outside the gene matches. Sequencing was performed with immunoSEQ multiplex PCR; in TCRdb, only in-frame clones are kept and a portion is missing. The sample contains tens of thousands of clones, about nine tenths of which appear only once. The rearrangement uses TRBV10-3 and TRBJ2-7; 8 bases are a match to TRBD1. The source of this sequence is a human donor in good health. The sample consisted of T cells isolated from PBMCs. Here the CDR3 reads CAISGTGTYEQYF. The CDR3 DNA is TGTGCCATCAGCGGGACAGGTACCTACGAGCAGTACTTC.